Following are 19 T cell receptor beta chains from one sample sequenced in a study of chemoradiotherapy in HPV16-positive cancers. Repertoires were generated with immunoSEQ multiplex PCR, while TCRdb's copy carries only in-frame clones and drops some. This table holds 7,000 to 10,000 clones, 70% to 90% found once. This specimen was tumor tissue, taken from a patient who underwent chemoradiotherapy. The receptors were sampled from a human donor with HPV-associated anogenital cancer.

This chain links TRBV10-2 with TRBJ1-6; no reliable D call. V was cut by 7 bases and J by 9 bases, with 13 bases left in between. This CDR3 is 13 amino acids long. Germline CDR1 is WSHSY and CDR2 is SAAADI. DNA of the CDR3: TGCGCCAGCACCGTGGAGGGAAGTTCACCCCTCCACTTT. Translation gives CASTVEGSSPLHF.

This rearrangement joins TRBV5-4 to TRBJ2-5; 9 bases line up with TRBD1. The CDR3 has 15 amino acids. Germline V lookup: CDR1 SGHNT, CDR2 YYREEE (reference sequence). Unmatched junction bases numbered 7, after V lost 4 bases and J lost 3 bases. Here the CDR3 reads CASSKKQGAEETQYF. In nucleotides, the CDR3 is TGTGCCAGCAGCAAAAAACAGGGGGCGGAAGAGACCCAGTACTTC.

The chain carries TRBV27 and TRBJ2-5, with D uncertain. Trimming removed 5 bases from V and 3 bases from J, with 10 bases in between. Germline CDR1 is MNHEY and CDR2 is SMNVEV (reference sequence). The CDR3 contains 13 residues. The CDR3, as DNA: TGTGCCAGCAGTCCAACCTTTGAAGAGACCCAGTACTTC. It specifies CASSPTFEETQYF.

The chain joins TRBV7-8 to TRBJ1-5; TRBD1 matches at 7 bases. V lost 2 bases, J lost 5 bases, and 3 bases stayed unmatched. Germline CDR1 reads SGHVS; CDR2 reads FQNEAQ. CDR3 length: 14 residues. CDR3 bases: TGTGCCAGCAGCTTAACACAGGGGTATCAGCCCCAGCATTTT. Its translation: CASSLTQGYQPQHF.

For the CDR3, the DNA is TGTGCCAGCAGTTCCCGAGAGACCCAGTACTTC. Encoded protein: CASSSRETQYF. V usage is TRBV2 and J usage is TRBJ2-5, with D unclear. The CDR3 loop spans 11 amino acids. From germline, CDR1 is SNHLY and CDR2 FYNNEI. V was pared by 5 bases and J by 4 bases, with 5 bases between. Filled out from reference TRBV2 and TRBJ2-5, the complete variable domain reads EPEVTQTPSHQVTQMGQEVILRCVPISNHLYFYWYRQILGQKVEFLVSFYNNEISEKSEIFDDQFSVERPDGSNFTLKIRSTKLEDSAMYFCASSSRETQYFGPGTRLLVL.

This clone was observed once. The V gene is TRBV10-1, the J gene TRBJ1-2; TRBD1 might be the D (6 bases). This CDR3 has 13 residues. V lost 4 bases, J lost 2 bases, and 8 bases lay in between. CDR1 and CDR2 from the germline V gene are WNHNN and SYGVQD (reference sequence). Here the CDR3 reads CASSGQANYGYTF. The CDR3 DNA reads as TGCGCCAGCAGTGGACAGGCCAACTATGGCTACACCTTC.

V is TRBV19 and J is TRBJ2-7; maybe TRBD1 (5 bases). The CDR3 extends over 10 amino acids. The ends were cut back, 8 bases at V and 6 bases at J, with 8 bases in the middle. Germline V gene data show CDR1 as LNHDA and CDR2 as SQIVND (reference sequence). DNA of the CDR3: TGTGCCAGTGGAAGGGGCGAGCAGTACTTC. This gives the protein CASGRGEQYF.

This clone was seen a single time. The chain couples TRBV7-3 to TRBJ2-2; TRBD1 might be the D (6 bases). Germline V gene data show CDR1 as SGHTA and CDR2 as FQGTGA. This CDR3 region has 13 residues. The V and J ends lost 5 bases and 5 bases respectively, with 9 bases between them. The CDR3: CASSGQLTGELFF. CDR3 sequence (DNA): TGTGCCAGCAGCGGACAGCTAACCGGGGAGCTGTTTTTT.

This clone has just one count. This rearrangement joins TRBV4-2 to TRBJ2-1, with 9 bases that match TRBD1. V was pared by 1 base and J by 8 bases, with 6 bases of the junction left unmatched. The CDR3 extends over 15 amino acids. Per the germline V gene, CDR1 is LGHNA and CDR2 is YNFKEQ. The DNA of the CDR3 is TGTGCCAGCAGCCAAGTGGGACAGGGAAGTGATGAGCAGTTCTTC. Translating gives CASSQVGQGSDEQFF.

The V and J genes are TRBV7-9 and TRBJ1-1; tentative D call: TRBD1 (5 bases). The germline CDR1 and CDR2 sequences are SEHNR and FQNEAQ (reference sequence). Trimming took 0 bases from V and 1 from J, leaving 9 bases between them. The CDR3 sequence is 15 residues long. CDR3 in DNA: TGTGCCAGCAGCTTAGCGGGCGGGGGGAACACTGAAGCTTTCTTT. It translates to CASSLAGGGNTEAFF. Complete variable domain (other parts from reference TRBV7-9 and TRBJ1-1): DTGVSQNPRHKITKRGQNVTFRCDPISEHNRLYWYRQTLGQGPEFLTYFQNEAQLEKSRLLSDRFSAERPKGSFSTLEIQRTEQGDSAMYLCASSLAGGGNTEAFFGQGTRLTVV.

V and J are TRBV19 and TRBJ2-2; 14 nucleotides match TRBD2. Germline V gene lookup returns CDR1 LNHDA and CDR2 SQIVND (reference sequence). The CDR3 is 16 amino acids. V lost 6 bases to trimming and J lost 3 bases; unmatched junction nucleotides: 3. CDR3 amino acids: CASSGTSGSYTGELFF. The CDR3 region has the DNA TGTGCCAGTAGCGGGACTAGCGGGAGTTACACCGGGGAGCTGTTTTTT.

This clone is a singleton in its sample. The V gene is TRBV27, the J gene TRBJ1-1; 8 nucleotides align to TRBD1. V gave up 0 bases and J gave up 6 bases; unmatched junction bases: 3. This CDR3 has 14 amino acids. Per germline, CDR1 MNHEY and CDR2 SMNVEV (reference sequence). The CDR3 protein is CASSLSGQGPEAFF. The CDR3, as DNA: TGTGCCAGCAGTTTATCCGGACAGGGCCCTGAAGCTTTCTTT.

V gene TRBV27 combines with J gene TRBJ2-5; 7 nucleotides align to TRBD2. The J call may be incorrect, as the DNA end agrees better with TRBJ2-7. The CDR3 contains 16 residues. Germline V gene sequence: CDR1 MNHEY, CDR2 SMNVEV (reference sequence). CDR3 loop: CASSSSGGLSPYEQYF. The CDR3 DNA follows: TGTGCCAGCAGTTCATCGGGGGGACTGAGTCCCTACGAGCAGTACTTC.

This chain connects TRBV19 to TRBJ2-1; 9 bases agree with TRBD2. The CDR3 contains 16 residues. Germline CDR1 and CDR2: LNHDA and SQIVND (reference sequence). V lost 4 bases, J lost 8 bases, and 12 bases stayed unmatched. The CDR3 is CASSNGKSGRTHEQFF. DNA of the CDR3: TGTGCCAGTAGTAACGGAAAGAGCGGGAGGACCCATGAGCAGTTCTTC. The variable domain in full, with the rest retrieved from reference TRBV19 and TRBJ2-1, is DGGITQSPKYLFRKEGQNVTLSCEQNLNHDAMYWYRQDPGQGLRLIYYSQIVNDFQKGDIAEGYSVSREKKESFPLTVTSAQKNPTAFYLCASSNGKSGRTHEQFFGPGTRLTVL.

The rearrangement links TRBV9 to TRBJ2-5; 7 nucleotides line up with TRBD2. The length of the CDR3 is 16 residues. CDR1 SGDLS and CDR2 YYNGEE come from the germline V gene. The V and J ends lost 4 bases and 1 base, in that order; junction bases with no gene match: 10. The CDR3 sequence: CASSPRVGGSQETQYF. The CDR3 DNA sequence: TGTGCCAGCAGCCCGAGAGTGGGGGGGAGCCAAGAGACCCAGTACTTC.

This chain joins TRBV6-5 and TRBJ1-1; maybe TRBD1 (5 bases). CDR1 is MNHEY and CDR2 is SVGAGI in the germline V gene. The CDR3 totals 11 residues. Trimming pared 5 bases from V and 8 bases from J, leaving 9 bases between. CDR3 coding DNA: TGTGCCAGCAGTCAGGGCCCCGAAGCTTTCTTT. Amino acid sequence: CASSQGPEAFF.

The genes are TRBV7-9 and TRBJ1-2; D not resolved. CDR1 and CDR2 from the germline V gene are SEHNR and FQNEAQ (reference sequence). The CDR3 spans 13 residues. Trimming pared 3 bases from V and 7 bases from J, leaving 12 bases between. The CDR3, as DNA: TGTGCCAGCAGCTTCGGGGAAACGGGTGGCTACACCTTC. Its protein product is CASSFGETGGYTF.

This chain uses TRBV11-2 with TRBJ2-2, with D possibly TRBD2 on 6 matching bases. Germline V gene sequence: CDR1 SGHAT, CDR2 FQNNGV. V was trimmed by 5 bases and J by 0 bases, leaving 16 bases between them. The CDR3 is 17 residues long. This CDR3 reads CASSRPKTGANTGELFF. The CDR3 region has the DNA TGTGCCAGCAGCAGACCGAAGACGGGGGCGAACACCGGGGAGCTGTTTTTT.

V usage is TRBV19 and J usage is TRBJ2-2; no clear D. Germline V gene data show CDR1 as LNHDA and CDR2 as SQIVND (reference sequence). Trimming took off 7 bases at V and 2 bases at J, with 14 bases between the two ends. There are 15 residues in the CDR3. CDR3 bases: TGTGCCAGTATCTGGGATAGCCGCAACACCGGGGAGCTGTTTTTT. Its protein product is CASIWDSRNTGELFF.